The rows below give T cell receptor beta chains drawn from one sample of a study of cytomegalovirus exposure and HLA in healthy donors. Sequenced by immunoSEQ multiplex PCR; TCRdb stores in-frame clones only, minus some. The sample includes hundreds of thousands of clones, roughly 83% of them seen just once. Sequenced input: PBMCs. These TCRs come from a woman in her 30s in good health and CMV-seropositive. CDR3s include the opening cysteine and the closing phenylalanine or tryptophan. Fields, in order: V gene, clone size, D gene, J gene, CDR3 protein, CDR3 DNA. The D gene is left open where the match is weak. Where a row states a size, it is once, few, many or the class of an expanded clone; other rows omit it.

TRBV9	-	-	TRBJ2-1	CASSVRGLISYNEQFF	TGTGCCAGCAGCGTCAGGGGACTGATCTCCTACAATGAGCAGTTCTTC
TRBV4-1	few	TRBD1	TRBJ2-7	CASSQELRQGYEQYF	TGCGCCAGCAGCCAAGAATTGAGACAGGGCTACGAGCAGTACTTC
TRBV27	few	TRBD1	TRBJ2-7	CASSLGQGVYEQYF	TGTGCCAGCAGTTTGGGGCAGGGGGTATACGAGCAGTACTTC
TRBV27	-	-	TRBJ1-2	CASSLWGRRGYGYTF	TGTGCCAGCAGTTTATGGGGCAGGAGAGGCTATGGCTACACCTTC
TRBV27	-	-	TRBJ1-2	CASSHRALTNYGYTF	TGTGCCAGCAGTCACAGGGCCCTTACAAACTATGGCTACACCTTC
TRBV11-2	few	-	TRBJ2-3	CASSPPGVTDTQYF	TGTGCCAGCAGCCCGCCGGGGGTCACAGATACGCAGTATTTT
TRBV5-4	few	TRBD1	TRBJ2-4	CASSSTGLDIQYF	TGTGCCAGCAGCTCGACAGGGTTGGACATTCAGTACTTC
TRBV11-2	-	-	TRBJ1-2	CASSLGPGGPYGYTF	TGTGCCAGCAGCTTAGGCCCTGGAGGGCCCTATGGCTACACCTTC
TRBV10-3	-	-	TRBJ1-5	CAIRPGDGDQPQHF	TGTGCCATCCGCCCGGGGGACGGGGATCAGCCCCAGCATTTT
TRBV7-9	few	-	TRBJ2-5	CASSRIQGGETQYF	TGTGCCAGCAGCCGGATTCAGGGGGGGGAGACCCAGTACTTC